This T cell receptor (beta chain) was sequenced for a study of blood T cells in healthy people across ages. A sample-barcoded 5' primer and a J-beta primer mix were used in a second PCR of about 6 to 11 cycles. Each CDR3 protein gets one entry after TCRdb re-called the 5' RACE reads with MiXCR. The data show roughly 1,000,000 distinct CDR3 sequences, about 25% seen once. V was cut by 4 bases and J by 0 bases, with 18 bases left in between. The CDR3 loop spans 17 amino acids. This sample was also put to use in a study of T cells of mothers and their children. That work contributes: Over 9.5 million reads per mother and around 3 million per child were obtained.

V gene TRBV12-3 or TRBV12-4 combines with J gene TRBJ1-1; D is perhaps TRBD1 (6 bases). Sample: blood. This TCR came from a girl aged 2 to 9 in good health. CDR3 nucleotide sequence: TGTGCCAGCAGTTGGGTGGTCGGGGACATCATGAACACTGAAGCTTTCTTT. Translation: CASSWVVGDIMNTEAFF.